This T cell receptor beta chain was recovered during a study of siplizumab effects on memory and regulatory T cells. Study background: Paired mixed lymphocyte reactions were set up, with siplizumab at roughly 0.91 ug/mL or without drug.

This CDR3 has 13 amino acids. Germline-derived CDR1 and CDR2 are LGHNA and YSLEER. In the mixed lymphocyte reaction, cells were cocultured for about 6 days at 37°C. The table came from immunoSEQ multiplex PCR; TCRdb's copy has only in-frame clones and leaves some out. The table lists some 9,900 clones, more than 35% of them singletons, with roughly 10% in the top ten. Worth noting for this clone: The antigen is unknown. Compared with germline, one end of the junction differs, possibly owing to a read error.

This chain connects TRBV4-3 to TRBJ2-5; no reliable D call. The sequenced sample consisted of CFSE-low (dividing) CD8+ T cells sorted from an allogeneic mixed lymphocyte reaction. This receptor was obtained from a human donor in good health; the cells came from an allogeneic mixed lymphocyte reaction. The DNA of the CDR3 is TGCGCCAGCAGCGAAGACTTCCAAGAGACCCAGTACTTC. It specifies CASSEDFQETQYF.